The 12 T cell receptor beta chains below were found in one sample sequenced in a study of blood T cells in healthy people across ages. Next came a second PCR, run for about 7 to 12 cycles, which used a sample-barcoded 5' primer along with a J-beta primer mix. TCRdb called the 5' RACE reads again in MiXCR, with one record for every CDR3 protein. The sample includes some 1.5 million distinct CDR3 sequences, 35% to 45% of them seen just once. Sequenced input: blood. The receptors originated from a woman younger than 30 in good health.

In this sample, this clonotype turned up a few times. The rearrangement joins TRBV24-1 to TRBJ2-5; TRBD1 agrees at 8 bases. Per the germline V gene, CDR1 is KGHDR and CDR2 is SFDVKD. CDR3 length: 16 residues. V lost 4 bases, J lost 1 base, and 7 bases stayed unmatched. For the CDR3, the DNA is TGTGCCACCAGTGACCCGCGGACAGGGACCCAAGAGACCCAGTACTTC. This gives the protein CATSDPRTGTQETQYF.

The J gene is TRBJ2-4, the V gene TRBV7-2, with TRBD2 matching 8 bases. The ends lost 2 bases at V and 4 bases at J; junction bases unmatched: 1. Germline-derived CDR1 and CDR2 are SGHTA and FQGNSA. The CDR3 has 14 residues. CDR3 nucleotides: TGTGCCAGCAGCTTACAGCGGGGGAAAAACATTCAGTACTTC. This gives the protein CASSLQRGKNIQYF.

The chain uses TRBV4-1 and TRBJ2-7; TRBD1 agrees at 7 bases. CDR1 and CDR2 (germline): MGHRA, YSYEKL. V dropped 1 base and J dropped 1; count of bases not matched to a gene: 4. The CDR3 length is 15 residues. CDR3 protein: CASSQGGGQSYEQYF. The CDR3 DNA is TGCGCCAGCAGCCAAGGTGGGGGACAGTCCTACGAGCAGTACTTC.

The chain couples TRBV6-1 to TRBJ2-1; TRBD2 is a possible D gene (6 bases). The CDR3 contains 18 residues. Germline-derived CDR1 and CDR2 are MNHNS and SASEGT. The V end was cut by 6 bases, the J end by 2 bases, with 23 bases between. The CDR3 sequence: CASSQSGVAVRAYNEQFF. CDR3 bases: TGTGCCAGCAGCCAGTCGGGAGTTGCGGTTAGGGCCTACAATGAGCAGTTCTTC.

The V and J genes are TRBV6-6 and TRBJ2-7; tentatively, D is TRBD1 (5 bases). This CDR3 has 13 residues. V lost 7 bases and J 5 bases, leaving 15 bases between the germline ends. Germline loops: CDR1 MNHNY, CDR2 SVGAGI (reference sequence). The CDR3 DNA reads as TGTGCCAGCACTAAAAGGGGTGACGACGAGCAGTACTTC. Translating gives CASTKRGDDEQYF.

This clonotype was seen a handful of times. The V and J genes are TRBV4-1 and TRBJ2-7; D might be TRBD1 (6 bases). The germline V gene encodes CDR1 MGHRA and CDR2 YSYEKL. The CDR3 has 15 amino acids. V was shortened by 2 bases and J by 3 bases, with 14 bases between the two germline ends. CDR3 sequence reads: CASSQLRDKYYEQYF. In DNA, the CDR3 is TGCGCCAGCAGCCAACTCCGGGACAAGTACTACGAGCAGTACTTC.

The chain is built from TRBV21-1 and TRBJ1-5; the table's D call TRBD1 went unverified against the DNA. TRBV21-1 is tagged as a pseudogene. The CDR3 spans 16 residues. The CDR3 coding sequence is TGTGCCAGCAGCAAATACGACAGGGGGAGCAATCAGTCCCAGCATTTT. Its translation: CASSKYDRGSNQSQHF.

This clonotype was seen a few times. CDR3 amino acids: CASSYTGTNKNIQYF. Here the CDR3 DNA reads TGTGCCAGCAGTTATACCGGGACTAACAAAAACATTCAGTACTTC. This chain links TRBV28 with TRBJ2-4; 7 nucleotides line up with TRBD2. The CDR3 runs 15 residues. J was trimmed by 3 bases and V by 4 bases; bases with no gene match: 6. Germline values: CDR1 MDHEN, CDR2 SYDVKM.

This clonotype showed up just a few times. The chain uses TRBV7-2 and TRBJ2-3, with a weak D call TRBD2 (6 bases). Trimming took off 9 bases at V and 4 bases at J, with 11 bases between the two ends. The CDR3 is made up of 12 amino acids. Germline V lookup: CDR1 SGHTA, CDR2 FQGNSA. Here the CDR3 reads CARTGVPDTQYF. CDR3 coding DNA: TGTGCCAGGACGGGGGTCCCAGATACGCAGTATTTT.

The chain joins TRBV20-1 to TRBJ1-1, with 10 bases aligning to TRBD1. The CDR3 spans 17 residues. The V and J ends lost 2 bases and 4 bases, in that order; junction bases with no gene match: 13. Germline V CDR1 and CDR2: DFQATT, SNEGSKA (reference sequence). In DNA form, the CDR3 reads TGCAGTGCTAGAACCCCCGGGACAGGGGAATGGGGCACTGAAGCTTTCTTT. This encodes CSARTPGTGEWGTEAFF.

This sequence joins TRBV7-2 and TRBJ2-1; 8 bases map to TRBD1. The germline V gene has CDR1 SGHTA and CDR2 FQGNSA. The V and J ends lost 8 bases and 1 base, in that order; junction bases with no gene match: 7. The CDR3 covers 15 residues. The CDR3 loop reads CASGEDRGSYNEQFF. DNA for the CDR3: TGTGCCAGCGGCGAAGACAGGGGTTCCTACAATGAGCAGTTCTTC.

Turning to this clonotype: The junction shows a germline mismatch at one end, possibly a read error. V and J are TRBV11-2 and TRBJ2-5, with D hard to call. The CDR3 is 15 amino acids. Germline V gene data show CDR1 as SGHAT and CDR2 as FQNNGV. The CDR3 bases are TGTGCCAGCAGCCCGGTCCATTACTTCGGAGAGACCCGGTACTTC. It specifies CASSPVHYFGETRYF.